A single sample is the source of the 22 T cell receptor beta chains below, sequenced in a study of cytomegalovirus exposure and HLA in healthy donors (dated by TCRdb to the late 2010s). Receptor libraries were prepared by the immunoSEQ multiplex PCR assay. The multiplex PCR relied on a mix of 60 forward primers for TCR Vbeta segments and 13 reverse primers for TCR Jbeta segments. TCRdb stores this immuneACCESS table with in-frame sequences only. Part of the clones is absent; in the studies checked, under half of the shortfall reflects unresolved V genes, and no reason is known for the rest. The sample yields fewer than 90,000 clones; 77% were counted once. Roughly 3.7% of the sample is held by the ten biggest clonotypes. Material for sequencing was PBMCs. These receptors came from a man aged 25 to 40 in good health and CMV-seronegative.

The chain employs TRBV14 and TRBJ1-4; D is undetermined. The CDR3 has 16 residues. The germline gives CDR1 SGHDN, CDR2 FVKESK. V dropped 0 bases and J dropped 5 bases, with 13 bases sitting between them. The CDR3 region has the DNA TGTGCCAGCAGCCAAGATTTCGGATTTAGCAATGAAAAACTGTTTTTT. Residues: CASSQDFGFSNEKLFF.

This clone was detected once. The chain is built from TRBV19 and TRBJ2-1; TRBD2 matches 13 bases. Germline V gene sequence: CDR1 LNHDA, CDR2 SQIVND (reference sequence). The ends lost 7 bases at V and 4 bases at J; junction bases unmatched: 10. The CDR3 totals 17 residues. The CDR3 DNA is TGTGCCAGTACCGGAGGACTAGCGGGAGCGAAATACAATGAGCAGTTCTTC. It yields the protein CASTGGLAGAKYNEQFF. Supplemented by reference TRBV19 and TRBJ2-1, the full variable domain reads DGGITQSPKYLFRKEGQNVTLSCEQNLNHDAMYWYRQDPGQGLRLIYYSQIVNDFQKGDIAEGYSVSREKKESFPLTVTSAQKNPTAFYLCASTGGLAGAKYNEQFFGPGTRLTVL.

There are a few counts of this clone. This chain links TRBV10-3 with TRBJ2-2; 7 bases align to TRBD2. This CDR3 has 15 residues. Germline CDR1 reads ENHRY; CDR2 reads SYGVKD. V was pared by 5 bases and J by 3 bases, with 6 bases of the junction left unmatched. The CDR3 protein is CAISLAEGYTGELFF. CDR3 DNA: TGTGCCATCAGTCTAGCGGAAGGCTACACCGGGGAGCTGTTTTTT.

V gene TRBV14 combines with J gene TRBJ1-5, with 10 bases identical to TRBD1. With V trimmed by 1 base and J by 0 bases, 3 bases remained unmatched. The CDR3 is made up of 17 amino acids. Germline values: CDR1 SGHDN, CDR2 FVKESK. The chain's CDR3 is CASSQGDRGLSNQPQHF. For the CDR3, the DNA is TGTGCCAGCAGCCAAGGGGACAGGGGCCTTAGCAATCAGCCCCAGCATTTT.

The chain combines TRBV6-6 with TRBJ1-1; TRBD1 aligns across 7 bases. This CDR3 contains 14 residues. From germline, CDR1 is MNHNY and CDR2 SVGAGI (reference sequence). Trimming took 6 bases from V and 1 from J; bases not matched to a gene: 5. In DNA, the CDR3 is TGTGCCAGCAGCAGGGGGGTAACGAACACTGAAGCTTTCTTT. It is translated as CASSRGVTNTEAFF.

Of note for this clone: This CDR3 is also generated by other DNA sequences in the sample. J is TRBJ1-6 and V is TRBV5-1; no clear D gene. Deletions cut 1 base from V and 4 bases from J, with 9 bases between. The CDR3 is made up of 15 amino acids. From germline, CDR1 is SGHRS and CDR2 YFSETQ. CDR3: CASSLRGDYNSPLHF. The CDR3 coding sequence is TGCGCCAGCAGCTTGCGAGGCGATTATAATTCACCCCTCCACTTT.

The gene calls are TRBV9 and TRBJ1-1, with a tentative D call TRBD1 (5 bases). This CDR3 comprises 16 residues. V was shortened by 0 bases and J by 1 base, with 13 bases between the two germline ends. The germline CDR1 and CDR2 sequences are SGDLS and YYNGEE. The CDR3 DNA reads as TGTGCCAGCAGCGTAGTTCGGTGGGGCACGAACACTGAAGCTTTCTTT. Its protein is CASSVVRWGTNTEAFF.

The gene calls are TRBV13 and TRBJ2-1, with a possible D match to TRBD2 (6 bases). Trimming took 2 bases from V and 5 from J, leaving 13 bases between them. The CDR3 totals 15 residues. Germline CDR1 PRHDT, CDR2 FYEKMQ (reference sequence). The CDR3 DNA follows: TGTGCCAGCAGCTTACGGGGGACGGGGAACAATGAGCAGTTCTTC. Protein product: CASSLRGTGNNEQFF.

V gene TRBV4-1 combines with J gene TRBJ1-4; 9 bases match TRBD1. The CDR3 has 16 amino acids. Germline V lookup: CDR1 MGHRA, CDR2 YSYEKL. Trimming took 0 bases from V and 7 from J; bases not matched to a gene: 6. CDR3 coding DNA: TGCGCCAGCAGCCAAGATGGTGGGACAGGGAGTGAAAAACTGTTTTTT. Translated: CASSQDGGTGSEKLFF.

V is TRBV6-5 and J is TRBJ1-2; TRBD1 aligns across 11 bases. The CDR3 extends over 15 amino acids. The V gene's germline CDR1 is MNHEY and CDR2 SVGAGI. V lost 5 bases to trimming and J lost 5 bases; unmatched junction nucleotides: 7. The CDR3 bases are TGTGCCAGCAGTATCGGACAGGGGGCTTATTATGGCTACACCTTC. The encoded protein is CASSIGQGAYYGYTF.

This sequence joins TRBV5-6 and TRBJ1-1, with 7 bases fitting TRBD1. The junction had 6 bases not matched to a gene; V was cut back by 3 bases and J by 4 bases. CDR3 length: 14 residues. CDR1 SGHDT and CDR2 YYEEEE come from the germline V gene. This chain's CDR3 is CASSSRQGGTEAFF. DNA of the CDR3: TGTGCCAGCAGCTCAAGACAGGGTGGCACTGAAGCTTTCTTT.

The chain carries TRBV2 and TRBJ1-5; 10 bases are a match to TRBD1. In germline, CDR1 is SNHLY, CDR2 FYNNEI. CDR3 length equals 14 residues. Losses at the gene ends were 6 bases for V and 5 bases for J; bases not matched to a gene: 4. In DNA, the CDR3 is TGTGCCAGCAGGGGACAGGGGTTAGATCAGCCCCAGCATTTT. Translated: CASRGQGLDQPQHF.

V usage is TRBV7-6 and J usage is TRBJ2-2, with D possibly matching TRBD1 (6 bases). The CDR3 totals 16 residues. Germline V gene sequence: CDR1 SGHVS, CDR2 FNYEAQ. Between the trimmed V and J ends, which lost 2 bases and 7 bases, there was a span of 17 bases. This CDR3 is CASSLFEDSGFGELFF. DNA for the CDR3: TGTGCCAGCAGCTTATTCGAGGACAGTGGGTTCGGGGAGCTGTTTTTT.

This rearrangement joins TRBV6-5 to TRBJ1-1; 10 positions match TRBD1. In germline, CDR1 is MNHEY, CDR2 SVGAGI. V was pared by 6 bases and J by 6 bases, with 10 bases of the junction left unmatched. The CDR3 length is 15 residues. The CDR3 region has the DNA TGTGCCAGCAGACCCTTGGACAGGGGGGATGCTGAAGCTTTCTTT. It yields the protein CASRPLDRGDAEAFF.

The chain carries TRBV5-4 and TRBJ2-2; the match to TRBD2 covers 9 bases. The CDR3 has 15 amino acids. After removal of 4 bases from V and 6 bases from J, the junction contained 7 bases not matched to a gene. The germline V gene encodes CDR1 SGHNT and CDR2 YYREEE (reference sequence). In DNA, the CDR3 is TGTGCCAGCAGCCTGGGACTAGCCGGGGCCGGGGAGCTGTTTTTT. Translation: CASSLGLAGAGELFF.

The chain couples TRBV12-5 to TRBJ1-5; D is unclear. The CDR3 sequence is 15 residues long. Looked up from germline, CDR1 is LGHNT and CDR2 is FRNRAP. V was trimmed by 8 bases and J by 2 bases, leaving 16 bases between them. CDR3 region: CASRAGPIGNQPQHF. For the CDR3, the DNA is TGTGCTAGTCGGGCGGGCCCTATTGGCAATCAGCCCCAGCATTTT.

The J gene is TRBJ2-5, the V gene TRBV4-3, with D perhaps matching TRBD2 (5 bases). Germline CDR1 reads LGHNA; CDR2 reads YSLEER. The CDR3 covers 14 residues. Trimming took off 0 bases at V and 5 bases at J, with 10 bases between the two ends. The CDR3 DNA follows: TGCGCCAGCAGCCAAGATCCCGGGGTCGAGACCCAGTACTTC. It specifies CASSQDPGVETQYF.

The gene calls are TRBV6-1 and TRBJ2-3; D may be TRBD1 (6 bases). V was cut by 1 base and J by 5 bases, with 19 bases left in between. CDR1 and CDR2 (germline): MNHNS, SASEGT. This CDR3 has 17 residues. This CDR3 is CASSEGGLGGAIDTQYF. The CDR3, as DNA: TGTGCCAGCAGTGAAGGGGGCTTAGGGGGAGCTATAGATACGCAGTATTTT.

J is TRBJ2-1 and V is TRBV2, with 8 bases fitting TRBD1. Germline V CDR1 and CDR2: SNHLY, FYNNEI. The CDR3 is 18 amino acids. The V segment lost 6 bases and the J segment 2 bases; nucleotides outside the gene matches: 15. CDR3 protein: CASRQPSGRDRTYNEQFF. The CDR3 region has the DNA TGTGCCAGCAGACAACCTAGTGGGCGGGACAGGACCTACAATGAGCAGTTCTTC.

The chain carries TRBV5-8 and TRBJ2-2; 7 nucleotides align to TRBD2. The CDR3 sequence is 13 residues long. Germline V gene lookup returns CDR1 SGHTS and CDR2 YDEGEE. The V segment lost 0 bases and the J segment 7 bases; nucleotides outside the gene matches: 0. As DNA, the CDR3 is TGTGCCAGCAGCTTGGAGCGGGGCGGGGAGCTGTTTTTT. This translates into CASSLERGGELFF.

The chain recombines TRBV9 with TRBJ2-7; the match to TRBD1 covers 10 bases. J was trimmed by 4 bases and V by 0 bases; bases with no gene match: 4. CDR3 length equals 15 residues. Germline V CDR1 and CDR2: SGDLS, YYNGEE. CDR3 DNA: TGTGCCAGCAGCGTAGGGGGGACAGGGGATTACGAGCAGTACTTC. This gives the protein CASSVGGTGDYEQYF.

The J gene is TRBJ2-3, the V gene TRBV19, with 7 bases aligning to TRBD2. The CDR3 has 15 amino acids. Germline V CDR1 and CDR2: LNHDA, SQIVND (reference sequence). Losses at the gene ends were 7 bases for V and 4 bases for J; bases not matched to a gene: 11. The CDR3 protein is CASTPGASGADTQYF. The CDR3 nucleotides read TGTGCCAGTACCCCTGGGGCTAGCGGAGCAGATACGCAGTATTTT.